A single TCR beta chain is shown here with its context. This entry belongs to a study of blood T cell repertoires in COVID-19. On the study more broadly: Samples representing acute and convalescent COVID-19 were sourced from the United States, Italy and Spain. Sources were T cells, B-cell-depleted T cells, or PBMCs; the material itself was cDNA or gDNA.

The germline CDR1 and CDR2 sequences are SGDLS and YYNGEE. The CDR3 is 15 residues long. V dropped 3 bases and J dropped 7 bases, with 19 bases sitting between them. Original analysis: From reference gene primer amplification, estimates of nucleated cell counts were derived. Sequencing used immunoSEQ multiplex PCR; TCRdb keeps in-frame clones, though not all of them. V and J calls and clone size follow that table, whereas D and trimming were derived from the DNA. The sample yields about 160,000 clones, approximately 82% seen once. The chain uses TRBV9 and TRBJ1-2; perhaps TRBD1 as D (6 bases). This clonotype was obtained from a woman of 80 years or more with acute or convalescent COVID-19. The sequenced sample consisted of peripheral blood. CDR3: CASSDPSRGESGYTF. In DNA, the CDR3 is TGTGCCAGCAGCGACCCCTCCAGGGGAGAGAGTGGCTACACCTTC.